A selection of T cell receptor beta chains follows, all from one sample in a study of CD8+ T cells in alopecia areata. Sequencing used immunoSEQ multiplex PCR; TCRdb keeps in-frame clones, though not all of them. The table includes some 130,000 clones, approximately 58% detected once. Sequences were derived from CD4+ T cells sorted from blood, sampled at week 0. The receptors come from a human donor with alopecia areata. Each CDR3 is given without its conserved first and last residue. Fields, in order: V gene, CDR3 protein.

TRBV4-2,ASSPILGGTINYGYT
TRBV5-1,ASSLLGSGEETQY
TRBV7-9,ASSSRRGETQY
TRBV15,ATSRDGLGQETQY
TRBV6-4,ASSRTTGAYGYT
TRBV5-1,ASSLRGSETQY
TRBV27,ASSFRQGLTSGANVLT
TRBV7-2,ASSLGDGHGTQY
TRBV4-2,ASSHRRNTEAF
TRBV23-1,ASTHLEHYEQY
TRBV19,ASTRGQHSGANVLT
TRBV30,AGGSSYNEQF
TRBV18,ASSPDSFSYEQY
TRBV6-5,ASNRDRGHEQY
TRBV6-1,ASSETPTSGGLDTQY
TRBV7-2,ASSLAGTGSYEQY
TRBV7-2,ASSLEPDTAQY
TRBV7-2,ASSLLAGGPSDTQY
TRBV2,ASSVSSGSTETQY
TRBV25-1,AAPLARKDTQY
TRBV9,ASSVNSVGETQY
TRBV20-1,SATHSDIQY
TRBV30,AWSGWDTGELF
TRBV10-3,AISDGDRGEGQPQH
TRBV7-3,ASSLNGGIVGEQY
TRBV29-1,SVTGTGDEQF
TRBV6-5,ASTQQGTNTEAF
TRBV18,ASSPLTGGGTEAF
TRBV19,ASSPDMAGYT
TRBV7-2,ASSYHRDRETQY
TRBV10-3,AISGSERAAEQY
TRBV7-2,ASSLDRHTQY
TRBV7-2,ASSLISGGFYSYEQY
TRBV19,ASGENTEAF
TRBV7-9,ASSAPGQGLTTEAF
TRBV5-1,ASSLGSRGSEETQY
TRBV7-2,ASSPRTGPSGTQY
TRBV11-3,ASSFSQEQGETQY
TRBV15,ATSRDDRTGPDTQY
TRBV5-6,ASSLEGTREEKLF
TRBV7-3,ASSLNPGASSYNEQF
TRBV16,ASSQGTRGETQY
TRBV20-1,SAGPRVEQF
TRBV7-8,ASSRDREQPQH
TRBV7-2,ASSRDRVGYEQY
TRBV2,ASRPGQGPSGANVLT
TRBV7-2,ASSSTREETQY
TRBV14,ASSQDGSWDSPSYEQY
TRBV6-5,ASSRTSGAPQY
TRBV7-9,ASSAQLIGYT
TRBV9,ASSVSRGTYNEQF
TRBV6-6,ASSYDGSSYEQY